The next 13 T cell receptor beta chains were all read from a single sample in a study of beta chain features in type 1 diabetes. The study's findings and limits: When Type 1 diabetes patients were examined, their TCRB CDR3s proved moderately but significantly shorter in all four CD4+ subsets.

The entirety of the isolated RNA underwent reverse transcription, so expressed TCRB transcripts were sequenced. Only in-frame clones appear in the TCRdb table, and some are missing; sequencing was by immunoSEQ multiplex PCR. The data show a few hundred thousand clones, approximately 15% seen once. What these receptors recognize is not known. What was sequenced was naive CD4+ T cells from blood. Receptor source: a man younger than 45 with type 1 diabetes.

This chain connects TRBV6-6 to TRBJ2-5, with 7 bases identical to TRBD1. Germline V gene data show CDR1 as MNHNY and CDR2 as SVGAGI (reference sequence). Trimming at V came to 5 bases and at J to 5 bases, leaving 2 bases not matched to a gene. The CDR3 covers 12 residues. The CDR3 coding sequence is TGTGCCAGCAGTGCCAGGGGGGAGACCCAGTACTTC. It is translated as CASSARGETQYF.

The rearrangement uses TRBV29-1 and TRBJ2-2, with TRBD1 identical over 9 bases. This CDR3 region has 13 residues. Germline CDR1 reads SQVTM; CDR2 reads ANQGSEA. J lost 5 bases, V lost 6 bases, and 4 bases had no gene match. Here the CDR3 reads CSVDRGSTGELFF. The CDR3 DNA reads TGCAGCGTGGACAGGGGTAGTACCGGGGAGCTGTTTTTT.

This clone was counted only a few times. The V call is TRBV4-1, the J call TRBJ2-3, with 12 bases aligning to TRBD2. The V segment lost 0 bases and the J segment 4 bases; nucleotides outside the gene matches: 5. There are 17 residues in the CDR3. Germline CDR1 and CDR2: MGHRA and YSYEKL. The CDR3 here is CASSQDWSSGGADTQYF. For the CDR3, the DNA is TGCGCCAGCAGCCAAGATTGGTCTAGCGGGGGGGCAGATACGCAGTATTTT.

This chain joins TRBV9 and TRBJ1-2; 7 nucleotides agree with TRBD1. J lost 5 bases, V lost 3 bases, and 4 bases had no gene match. Germline loops: CDR1 SGDLS, CDR2 YYNGEE. The CDR3 has 13 residues. The CDR3 nucleotides are TGTGCCAGCAGCGCTCGACAGGGTTATGGCTACACCTTC. Translating gives CASSARQGYGYTF.

The rearrangement links TRBV11-2 to TRBJ2-7; 12 nucleotides match TRBD2. V shed 5 bases and J 5 bases; nucleotides not matched to a gene: 4. Germline V lookup: CDR1 SGHAT, CDR2 FQNNGV. The CDR3 spans 14 residues. The CDR3 nucleotides read TGTGCCAGCAGCGCCGGACTAGCGGGGAACGAGCAGTACTTC. Translated: CASSAGLAGNEQYF.

This clone was seen once. This rearrangement joins TRBV10-3 to TRBJ1-2, with a tentative D call TRBD1 (6 bases). Germline-derived CDR1 and CDR2 are ENHRY and SYGVKD. CDR3 size: 13 residues. V lost 9 bases and J lost 3, with 14 bases in between. CDR3 DNA sequence: TGTGCCATAACTACACAGGGAGACTATGGCTACACCTTC. Protein product: CAITTQGDYGYTF.

On this clone itself: This CDR3 is also generated by other DNA sequences in the sample. The rearrangement uses TRBV7-2 and TRBJ1-2; 8 bases are shared with TRBD1. Trimming removed 1 base from V and 5 bases from J; junction bases left unmatched: 3. The CDR3 totals 14 residues. CDR1 is SGHTA and CDR2 is FQGNSA in the germline V gene. CDR3 nucleotide sequence: TGTGCCAGCAGCTTAGGACAGGGGAATTATGGCTACACCTTC. This encodes CASSLGQGNYGYTF.

This rearrangement joins TRBV9 to TRBJ1-5; D remains unclear. CDR3 size: 13 residues. Per the germline V gene, CDR1 is SGDLS and CDR2 is YYNGEE. Trimming took off 4 bases at V and 7 bases at J, with 12 bases between the two ends. The CDR3, as DNA: TGTGCCAGCAGCCTCGAATCGGGGCAGCCCCAGCATTTT. The encoded protein is CASSLESGQPQHF.

This clone was seen only a few times. This chain uses TRBV6-1 with TRBJ2-5; the match to TRBD2 covers 9 bases. The CDR3 extends over 13 amino acids. Germline V gene data show CDR1 as MNHNS and CDR2 as SASEGT. Trimming removed 5 bases from V and 2 bases from J; junction bases left unmatched: 0. CDR3 sequence reads: CASSTSGQETQYF. The CDR3 coding sequence is TGTGCCAGCAGTACTAGCGGGCAAGAGACCCAGTACTTC.

The J gene is TRBJ2-5, the V gene TRBV11-2, with D possibly being TRBD2 (5 bases). Germline assignment: CDR1 SGHAT and CDR2 FQNNGV. The V gene lost 3 bases and the J gene lost 5 bases, with 13 bases spanning the gap. The CDR3 is 14 amino acids. Written as DNA, the CDR3 is TGTGCCAGCAGCTTCGGGGTCCCGGCGGAGACCCAGTACTTC. It is translated as CASSFGVPAETQYF.

The J gene is TRBJ1-1, the V gene TRBV5-1, with D tentatively TRBD1 (6 bases). This CDR3 has 12 residues. With 5 bases removed from V and 1 base from J, the gap between germline ends came to 6 bases. Germline CDR1 is SGHRS and CDR2 is YFSETQ. The DNA for the CDR3 is TGCGCCAGCAGGACAGGGAACACTGAAGCTTTCTTT. Amino acid sequence: CASRTGNTEAFF.

The genes are TRBV30 and TRBJ2-2; 8 positions match TRBD2. The germline V gene encodes CDR1 GTSNPN and CDR2 SVGIG (reference sequence). The length of the CDR3 is 17 residues. Trimming at V came to 1 base and at J to 0 bases, leaving 7 bases not matched to a gene. CDR3 residues: CAWSDTSGPANTGELFF. The CDR3 DNA sequence: TGTGCCTGGAGTGATACTAGCGGCCCAGCGAACACCGGGGAGCTGTTTTTT.

The chain couples TRBV5-1 to TRBJ2-5; 7 bases line up with TRBD1. This CDR3 spans 15 amino acids. J was trimmed by 5 bases and V by 4 bases; bases with no gene match: 11. The V gene's germline CDR1 is SGHRS and CDR2 YFSETQ. The CDR3 reads CASSPGQAKAETQYF. CDR3 DNA sequence: TGCGCCAGCAGCCCAGGACAGGCAAAGGCGGAGACCCAGTACTTC.